This is a list of T cell receptor beta chains from one sample in a study of CD8 T cells in ankylosing spondylitis. TCRdb reprocessed the 5' RACE reads with MiXCR, giving one entry per CDR3 protein. The table has about 240,000 distinct CDR3 sequences, 24% seen once. The sample consisted of blood, either unsorted or a sorted T cell fraction (not recorded which). The receptors here all came from a male donor with ankylosing spondylitis or in good health (not recorded which). Both conserved end residues are part of each CDR3. The D gene is left open where the match is weak. Clone sizes are given selectively: once, few, many, or a class where the clone is expanded.

cdr3_nt cdr3_aa clone_size v_call d_call j_call
TGTGCCAGCAGATCCATCGGGCCCGGGGAGCTGTTTTTT CASRSIGPGELFF - TRBV7-9 - TRBJ2-2
TGTGCCAGCCGCCTAACGTGGCAGAATGAAGCTTTCTTT CASRLTWQNEAFF - TRBV2 - TRBJ1-1
TGCGCCAGCAGCAAGGGATCGGAGGGAGATACGCAGTATTTT CASSKGSEGDTQYF few TRBV5-1 - TRBJ2-3
TGTGCCAGCAGTACCCTTCCCGGCGCAACTAATGAAAAACTGTTTTTT CASSTLPGATNEKLFF - TRBV6-1 - TRBJ1-4
TGCGCCAGCAGCCAACCTGGGGCAACCTACGAGCAGTACTTC CASSQPGATYEQYF many TRBV4-1 - TRBJ2-7
TGTGCCAGCAGCCAAGATGGACCCGGTGAGCAGTACTTC CASSQDGPGEQYF once TRBV3-1 - TRBJ2-7
TGCAGTGCTCAGGACAGGGTGGAATATTCACCCCTCCACTTT CSAQDRVEYSPLHF many TRBV20-1 TRBD1 TRBJ1-6
TGTGCCAGCAGCCTTAATTCACCCCTCCACTTT CASSLNSPLHF many TRBV7-9 - TRBJ1-6
TGTGCCACACGCTTACAGGGGGTGTCCTATAGCTATGGCTACACCTTC CATRLQGVSYSYGYTF - TRBV6-1 TRBD1 TRBJ1-2
TGCAGCGTTGAAGATCCAAGACCCCAAGAGACCCAGTACTTC CSVEDPRPQETQYF - TRBV29-1 - TRBJ2-5
TGCAGCGTCCGGGACACGGGTCGCAAAGAGCAGTACTTC CSVRDTGRKEQYF many TRBV29-1 - TRBJ2-7